This T cell receptor beta chain was profiled in a study of blood T cells in healthy people across ages. A sample-barcoded 5' primer and a J-beta primer mix were used in a second PCR of roughly 6 to 11 cycles. One entry per CDR3 protein results from TCRdb running MiXCR on the 5' RACE reads. The sample lists roughly 1,100,000 distinct CDR3 sequences; about 23% were seen once. Notes on this clonotype: The antigen is unknown. A much larger clone sits a single nucleotide away, making a read error possible. It is unclear where the CDR3 begins or ends on the DNA, so no DNA is shown, and the CDR3 is as TCRdb lists it.

Study-wide results and limits: Older age went with lower TCR beta diversity per million T cells, in a roughly linear way. Changes in expanded clonotypes were possibly confounded, as the CMV status of donors was unknown.

These data also formed part of another study, on T cells of mothers and their children. That study reports: Persisting microchimeric T cell clones went undetected.

Sequences were obtained from blood. The sequence was collected from a girl aged 2-10 years in good health.

CDR3 sequence: CASSGLWAQGAESETQHF. The V call is TRBV2, the J call TRBJ2-5; TRBD1 reflects the table's D call only, with no check against the DNA. The germline gives CDR1 SNHLY, CDR2 FYNNEI. The CDR3 region is 18 residues in length, termini included.